This TCR beta chain was documented in a study of blood T cell repertoires in COVID-19. Trimming cost V 6 bases and J 4 bases, with 9 bases left between them. Germline CDR1 reads ENHRY; CDR2 reads SYGVKD. The CDR3 loop spans 13 amino acids. Sequencing used immunoSEQ multiplex PCR; TCRdb keeps in-frame clones, though not all of them. In the table there are approximately 140,000 clones, 84% of which are singletons. The V gene is TRBV10-3, the J gene TRBJ1-4; D ambiguous. The clonotype comes from an elderly woman in a cohort sampled during active or convalescent COVID-19. The sample comprised peripheral blood. The CDR3 spells CAISENSNEKLFF. In DNA, the CDR3 is TGTGCCATCAGCGAGAACAGTAATGAAAAACTGTTTTTT.